This TCR beta chain was identified during a study of shared clonotypes between healthy human individuals. Naive-designated CD8 cells lacked CD45RO, were positively enriched for CCR7, and omitted terminally differentiated effector memory CD45RA+ cells. Some clones are missing from TCRdb's copy, which holds only in-frame ones; the method was immunoSEQ multiplex PCR. The sample includes about 2,100,000 clones, roughly 91% of them seen just once. Trimming removed 6 bases from V and 7 bases from J; junction bases left unmatched: 9. Germline CDR1 reads MNHEY; CDR2 reads SVGAGI. The CDR3 contains 15 residues.

V and J are TRBV6-5 and TRBJ2-1, with 10 bases matching TRBD1. The specimen sequenced was naive CD8+ T cells from PBMCs. The sequence was collected from a young man in good health. Some clones in this sample may be carry-over from other donors' samples. DNA of the CDR3: TGTGCCAGCAGATTTGACAGGGGGCGCAGAAATGAGCAGTTCTTC. As protein: CASRFDRGRRNEQFF.